Listed here are 24 T cell receptor beta chains from one sample, sequenced in a study of shared clonotypes between healthy human individuals. Data came from immunoSEQ multiplex PCR; TCRdb stores just in-frame clones and leaves some out. The table lists over 2,000,000 clones, just under 95% of them singletons. CD45RO-negative, CCR7-positively selected cells formed the naive CD8 fraction, excluding terminally differentiated effector memory CD45RA+ cells. Sequenced: naive CD8+ T cells from PBMCs. The receptors were sampled from a man between 18 and 29 years old in good health. Some clones in this sample may be carry-over from other donors' samples.

This chain uses TRBV4-1 with TRBJ1-1, with a weak D call TRBD1 (5 bases). Trimming left V 1 base short and J 0 bases short, with 9 bases between. The CDR3 is 15 residues long. Per germline, CDR1 MGHRA and CDR2 YSYEKL. CDR3 in amino acids: CASSQVAGLNTEAFF. In DNA, the CDR3 is TGCGCCAGCAGCCAAGTCGCAGGGCTGAACACTGAAGCTTTCTTT.

This chain uses TRBV27 with TRBJ2-7, with 10 bases matching TRBD2. V was clipped by 4 bases and J by 7 bases; unmatched bases: 7. The CDR3 totals 14 residues. From germline, CDR1 is MNHEY and CDR2 SMNVEV (reference sequence). CDR3 sequence reads: CASSSYATSGEQYF. In DNA form, the CDR3 reads TGTGCCAGCAGTTCCTACGCGACTAGCGGGGAGCAGTACTTC.

This chain uses TRBV25-1 with TRBJ2-6; D unclear. V lost 10 bases and J 0 bases, leaving 13 bases between the germline ends. The germline CDR1 and CDR2 sequences are MGHDK and SYGVNS. The CDR3 length is 15 residues. The CDR3 protein is CATDPRTSGANVLTF. CDR3 DNA sequence: TGTGCCACGGACCCGCGGACCTCTGGGGCCAACGTCCTGACTTTC.

The chain has TRBV2 and TRBJ2-7; tentatively, D is TRBD1 (6 bases). CDR3 length equals 13 residues. V gave up 8 bases and J gave up 5 bases, with 16 bases separating them. The V gene's germline CDR1 is SNHLY and CDR2 FYNNEI. CDR3 DNA sequence: TGTGCCAGCTCACGGACAGCTCTGGACGAGCAGTACTTC. It codes for CASSRTALDEQYF.

The table lists this clone with a few counts. This chain uses TRBV6-1 with TRBJ2-7; D perhaps matches TRBD2 (6 bases). This CDR3 comprises 14 residues. The ends were cut back, 5 bases at V and 3 bases at J, with 14 bases in the middle. Germline V gene data show CDR1 as MNHNS and CDR2 as SASEGT. CDR3 sequence: CASSTRTNNYEQYF. CDR3 nucleotide sequence: TGTGCCAGCAGTACTCGGACTAACAACTACGAGCAGTACTTC.

This clone was observed a single time. The CDR3 protein is CASSAGGTGYGYTF. The CDR3 nucleotides are TGTGCCAGCAGCGCGGGTGGGACGGGCTATGGCTACACCTTC. The V gene is TRBV11-2, the J gene TRBJ1-2; tentative D call: TRBD1 (5 bases). The CDR3 spans 14 residues. The germline CDR1 and CDR2 sequences are SGHAT and FQNNGV. V lost 5 bases to trimming and J lost 4 bases, with 14 bases between them.

The J gene is TRBJ2-1, the V gene TRBV5-1; weak D call: TRBD2 (6 bases). V lost 6 bases and J lost 8, with 27 bases in between. This CDR3 comprises 17 residues. The germline V gene has CDR1 SGHRS and CDR2 YFSETQ. The CDR3 is CASTPPGGARGSDEQFF. The CDR3 DNA follows: TGCGCCAGCACCCCCCCCGGCGGGGCCAGAGGGTCCGATGAGCAGTTCTTC.

The rearrangement joins TRBV9 to TRBJ2-2, with a possible D match to TRBD2 (5 bases). The CDR3 sequence is 14 residues long. The germline CDR1 and CDR2 sequences are SGDLS and YYNGEE. V lost 3 bases and J lost 5, with 11 bases in between. Written as DNA, the CDR3 is TGTGCCAGCAGCGATGGACGCGGGACCGGGGAGCTGTTTTTT. This gives the protein CASSDGRGTGELFF.

V gene TRBV6-5 combines with J gene TRBJ2-7; D tentatively reads TRBD1 or TRBD2 (5 bases each). The CDR3 runs to 15 residues. From germline, CDR1 is MNHEY and CDR2 SVGAGI. Trimming left V 2 bases short and J 3 bases short, with 14 bases between. Here the CDR3 reads CASSYDLGTDYEQYF. CDR3 in DNA: TGTGCCAGCAGTTACGACCTCGGGACCGACTACGAGCAGTACTTC.

As to this clone: Within the sample, other DNA sequences also encode this same CDR3. V is TRBV4-1 and J is TRBJ2-5; D is ambiguous. The CDR3 spans 13 residues. Germline-derived CDR1 and CDR2 are MGHRA and YSYEKL. The ends were cut back, 0 bases at V and 4 bases at J, with 6 bases in the middle. The CDR3 DNA reads as TGCGCCAGCAGCCAAGACGGTGGAGAGACCCAGTACTTC. Protein sequence: CASSQDGGETQYF.

Only one count was recorded for this clone. The chain carries TRBV6-1 and TRBJ2-7; 9 bases match TRBD2. CDR1 is MNHNS and CDR2 is SASEGT in the germline V gene. There are 18 residues in the CDR3. Germline trimming cut 2 bases from V and 2 bases from J; bases unmatched to any gene: 13. CDR3 residues: CASSERAGGPGRPYEQYF. The CDR3, as DNA: TGTGCCAGCAGTGAAAGGGCGGGAGGGCCAGGGAGGCCCTACGAGCAGTACTTC.

The J gene is TRBJ1-2, the V gene TRBV6-6, with 7 bases lining up with TRBD1. Trimming took 0 bases from V and 4 from J; bases not matched to a gene: 8. The germline CDR1 and CDR2 sequences are MNHNY and SVGAGI (reference sequence). This CDR3 contains 16 residues. The CDR3 protein is CASSYSRQGTIYGYTF. The CDR3 nucleotides are TGTGCCAGCAGTTACTCCAGACAGGGTACCATCTATGGCTACACCTTC.

The V call is TRBV7-2, the J call TRBJ2-4; 8 bases are shared with TRBD1. The CDR3 spans 17 residues. V lost 5 bases and J lost 7; bases outside the gene matches: 16. The germline V gene encodes CDR1 SGHTA and CDR2 FQGNSA. CDR3: CASSQGPGGRVGNIQYF. DNA for the CDR3: TGTGCCAGCAGCCAAGGGCCAGGGGGCAGAGTCGGGAACATTCAGTACTTC.

V and J are TRBV5-6 and TRBJ1-2; 7 bases align to TRBD1. Per the germline V gene, CDR1 is SGHDT and CDR2 is YYEEEE. The CDR3 extends over 14 amino acids. The V gene end was trimmed by 3 bases and the J gene end by 4 bases; junction bases not matched to a gene: 6. The CDR3 region is CASSYGTAIYGYTF. The CDR3 nucleotides are TGTGCCAGCAGCTACGGGACAGCCATCTATGGCTACACCTTC.

V and J are TRBV9 and TRBJ2-3; possibly TRBD1 or TRBD2 for D (5 bases each). V was shortened by 4 bases and J by 1 base, with 7 bases between the two germline ends. CDR1 SGDLS and CDR2 YYNGEE come from the germline V gene. This CDR3 is 13 amino acids long. Here the CDR3 DNA reads TGTGCCAGCAGCAGGGGACGCACAGATACGCAGTATTTT. It encodes CASSRGRTDTQYF.

The CDR3 is CASSVNRDRGYNEQFF. The CDR3 DNA reads TGTGCCAGCAGCGTGAACCGGGACAGGGGCTACAATGAGCAGTTCTTC. The gene calls are TRBV9 and TRBJ2-1, with 10 bases matching TRBD1. Germline V lookup: CDR1 SGDLS, CDR2 YYNGEE. The V and J ends lost 2 bases and 3 bases, in that order; junction bases with no gene match: 5. The length of the CDR3 is 16 residues.

Comment on this clone: This sample includes further DNA sequences coding for the same CDR3. The gene calls are TRBV9 and TRBJ2-2; D unclear. Trimming shortened V by 0 bases and J by 3 bases, and 3 bases separated the two germline ends. The CDR3 loop spans 13 amino acids. The V gene's germline CDR1 is SGDLS and CDR2 YYNGEE. This CDR3 reads CASSVGHTGELFF. CDR3 DNA sequence: TGTGCCAGCAGCGTAGGACACACCGGGGAGCTGTTTTTT.

Remarks on this clone: The same CDR3 also results from other DNA sequences found in this sample. The chain recombines TRBV9 with TRBJ1-5; TRBD1 might be the D (5 bases). Germline V CDR1 and CDR2: SGDLS, YYNGEE. The V gene lost 0 bases and the J gene lost 6 bases, with 10 bases spanning the gap. The CDR3 runs to 14 residues. The CDR3: CASSVAGGGQPQHF. CDR3 DNA: TGTGCCAGCAGCGTAGCCGGGGGAGGTCAGCCCCAGCATTTT.

V gene TRBV7-8 combines with J gene TRBJ2-1, with a weak D call TRBD1 (6 bases). The V gene lost 7 bases and the J gene lost 6 bases, with 22 bases spanning the gap. This CDR3 is 16 amino acids long. The V gene's germline CDR1 is SGHVS and CDR2 FQNEAQ. This CDR3 reads CASTWPGTRDGNEQFF. The CDR3 nucleotides read TGTGCCAGCACATGGCCCGGGACACGGGACGGCAATGAGCAGTTCTTC.

The gene calls are TRBV30 and TRBJ2-1, with TRBD2 matching 10 bases. This CDR3 has 15 residues. J lost 4 bases, V lost 1 base, and 4 bases had no gene match. Germline V lookup: CDR1 GTSNPN, CDR2 SVGIG (reference sequence). CDR3 loop: CAWSGLLAGYNEQFF. As DNA, the CDR3 is TGTGCCTGGAGTGGATTACTAGCGGGGTACAATGAGCAGTTCTTC.

V usage is TRBV7-9 and J usage is TRBJ2-7; no firm D call. The CDR3 spans 12 residues. V lost 6 bases to trimming and J lost 3 bases, with 9 bases between them. Germline CDR1 is SEHNR and CDR2 is FQNEAQ (reference sequence). The CDR3: CASRKSDYEQYF. CDR3 DNA sequence: TGTGCCAGCAGAAAAAGTGACTACGAGCAGTACTTC.

The rearrangement joins TRBV5-1 to TRBJ2-7; maybe TRBD1 (6 bases). Germline CDR1 and CDR2: SGHRS and YFSETQ. The ends were cut back, 3 bases at V and 6 bases at J, with 19 bases in the middle. The CDR3 covers 15 residues. This CDR3 reads CASSSWGHGGPEQYF. The CDR3 DNA reads TGCGCCAGCAGCTCTTGGGGACACGGCGGGCCCGAGCAGTACTTC.

The chain joins TRBV28 to TRBJ1-1; D remains ambiguous. The CDR3 covers 16 residues. CDR1 MDHEN and CDR2 SYDVKM come from the germline V gene. Trimming removed 2 bases at V and 0 bases at J, with 13 bases between. CDR3 nucleotides: TGTGCCAGCAGTTTAGGCCGGGAGGGTGTGAACACTGAAGCTTTCTTT. It yields the protein CASSLGREGVNTEAFF.

The chain has TRBV19 and TRBJ2-1; 12 bases fit TRBD1. The CDR3 has 15 amino acids. Germline V gene sequence: CDR1 LNHDA, CDR2 SQIVND (reference sequence). The trim removed 4 bases at V and 8 bases at J, leaving 6 bases unmatched. CDR3 in DNA: TGTGCCAGTAGTAAAAGGGACAGGGGGCGGGATGAGCAGTTCTTC. It yields the protein CASSKRDRGRDEQFF.